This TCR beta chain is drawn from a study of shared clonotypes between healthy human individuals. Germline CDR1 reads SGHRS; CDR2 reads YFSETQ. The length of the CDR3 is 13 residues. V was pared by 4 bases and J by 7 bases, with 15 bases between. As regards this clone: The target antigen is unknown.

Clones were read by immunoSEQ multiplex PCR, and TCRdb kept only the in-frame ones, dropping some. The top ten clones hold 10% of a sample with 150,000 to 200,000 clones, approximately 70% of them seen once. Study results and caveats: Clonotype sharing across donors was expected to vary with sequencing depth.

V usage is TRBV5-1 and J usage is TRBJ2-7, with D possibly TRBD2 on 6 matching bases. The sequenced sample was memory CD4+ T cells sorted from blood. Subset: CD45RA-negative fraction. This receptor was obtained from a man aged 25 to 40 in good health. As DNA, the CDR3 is TGCGCCAGCAGCCCCCTGGGCGGGGAGGAGCAGTACTTC. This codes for CASSPLGGEEQYF. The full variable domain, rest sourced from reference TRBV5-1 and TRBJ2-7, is KAGVTQTPRYLIKTRGQQVTLSCSPISGHRSVSWYQQTPGQGLQFLFEYFSETQRNKGNFPGRFSGRQFSNSRSEMNVSTLELGDSALYLCASSPLGGEEQYFGPGTRLTVT.